The present TCR beta chain was sequenced within a study of Ad26.COV2.S vaccination and SARS-CoV-2 variants. Treatment indicated: approximately 18 received Ad26.COV2.S at low or high dose, single or two shots; five or six received placebo; per-sample allocation not given. Sampling happened 63 days after the first vaccine or placebo injection. The CDR3 spans 14 residues. Per the germline V gene, CDR1 is LNHNV and CDR2 is YYDKDF (reference sequence). The V segment lost 1 base and the J segment 15 bases; nucleotides outside the gene matches: 5. Profiled with immunoSEQ multiplex PCR; TCRdb holds only in-frame clones, not every one. Among approximately 350,000 clones listed, about nine tenths were seen once.

The clonotype was recovered from a person between 18 and 59 years old who received the Ad26.COV2.S COVID-19 vaccine or a placebo. The gene calls are TRBV15 and TRBJ2-1; 14 nucleotides agree with TRBD2. The starting material was peripheral blood, obtained in a trial of Ad26.COV2.S vaccine versus placebo. The CDR3 nucleotides read TGTGCCACCAGCAGAGGACTAGCGGGGGGGAGTCCGTTCTTC. As protein: CATSRGLAGGSPFF. Using reference TRBV15 and TRBJ2-1 for the parts outside the CDR3, the full variable domain is DAMVIQNPRYQVTQFGKPVTLSCSQTLNHNVMYWYQQKSSQAPKLLFHYYDKDFNNEADTPDNFQSRRPNTSFCFLDIRSPGLGDTAMYLCATSRGLAGGSPFFGPGTRLTVL.